The 26 T cell receptor beta chains below all came from one sample that was sequenced in a study of T cell clonality in common variable immunodeficiency. The assay was immunoSEQ multiplex PCR, and TCRdb's table has in-frame clones only and misses some. Reported are tens of thousands of clones, none seen only once; the ten largest carry about 1.7%. The sequenced material came from peripheral blood mononuclear cells. These receptor sequences come from a person between 18 and 75 years old in good health.

There are many counts of this clone. The sequenced fragment ends 3 residues before the CDR3 boundary, so the rest is inferred from the germline J gene. The J gene is TRBJ2-3, the V gene TRBV20-1; 9 positions match TRBD2. The CDR3 is made up of 16 amino acids. Germline values: CDR1 DFQATT, CDR2 SNEGSKA (reference sequence). The covered CDR3 bases are TGCAGCCTTGAAGTGGCGGGGGGGTCTCGCACAGATACG. This gives the protein CSLEVAGGSRTDT. The full CDR3 reads CSLEVAGGSRTDTQYF.

In its sample, this clone was seen many times. The CDR3 DNA, read in part, is TGTGCCAGCAGCTCCGTGGGGACAGGGGTAGCTGAA. Translation gives CASSSVGTGVAE. The full CDR3 is CASSSVGTGVAEAFF. The chain joins TRBV7-2 to TRBJ1-1; TRBD1 matches 10 bases. Read data end 3 residues before the CDR3 end; the end is taken from the germline J gene. V lost 4 bases and J lost 6; bases outside the gene matches: 8. The CDR3 contains 15 residues. Germline CDR1 SGHTA, CDR2 FQGNSA.

This clone was seen many times. CDR3 sequence reads: CASSLDPGDNYEQYF. The part of the CDR3 DNA that was read is TGCGCCAGCAGCTTGGATCCAGGTGACAACTACGAG. The rearrangement joins TRBV5-1 to TRBJ2-7; D unclear. The CDR3 goes on 3 residues after the read ends, and that part is filled in from the germline J gene. From germline, CDR1 is SGHRS and CDR2 YFSETQ. The CDR3 spans 15 residues. V lost 0 bases and J lost 3, with 13 bases in between. Full variable domain (rest looked up from reference TRBV5-1 and TRBJ2-7): KAGVTQTPRYLIKTRGQQVTLSCSPISGHRSVSWYQQTPGQGLQFLFEYFSETQRNKGNFPGRFSGRQFSNSRSEMNVSTLELGDSALYLCASSLDPGDNYEQYFGPGTRLTVT.

This clone was counted a few times. The read is 3 residues too short to cover the CDR3 end, so that end is filled in from the germline J gene. The chain couples TRBV5-1 to TRBJ2-3, with TRBD1 as a possible D gene (6 bases). The CDR3 has 14 amino acids. Germline lookup yields CDR1 SGHRS and CDR2 YFSETQ. The sequenced part of the CDR3 DNA is TGCGCCAGCAGCTTGGACAAGGGGGATCAGCCG. Translated: CASSLDKGDQP. The complete CDR3 protein is CASSLDKGDQPQYF.

This clone was observed at least ten times. From the germline J gene comes the end of the CDR3, since the read stops 3 residues before it. This chain joins TRBV19 and TRBJ1-1; D might be TRBD1 (6 bases). Trimming removed 9 bases at V and 5 bases at J, with 16 bases between. The CDR3 runs 13 residues. From germline, CDR1 is LNHDA and CDR2 SQIVND (reference sequence). The sequenced CDR3 bases are TGTGCCAGCAGGGAGGACAGTTGGACTGAA. Translating gives CASREDSWTE. The full CDR3 protein reads CASREDSWTEAFF.

This clone came up many times. The sequence runs out 3 residues before the end of the CDR3; the remainder is reconstructed from the germline J gene. The rearrangement links TRBV7-9 to TRBJ2-1; 9 nucleotides align to TRBD2. This CDR3 is built from 15 residues. With 2 bases clipped from V and 6 bases from J, the junction kept 5 bases outside the gene matches. From germline, CDR1 is SEHNR and CDR2 FQNEAQ (reference sequence). The CDR3: CASSLSRGGRNEQFF. CDR3 DNA (partial): TGTGCCAGCAGCTTATCGCGGGGGGGCCGCAATGAG.

The sample holds many counts of this clone. The CDR3 extends 3 residues past the end of the read, so its final part is completed from the germline J gene. The chain employs TRBV15 and TRBJ1-1; D may be TRBD1 (6 bases). The V gene's germline CDR1 is LNHNV and CDR2 YYDKDF (reference sequence). The CDR3 length is 14 residues. The CDR3 loop reads CATSRDMTGGEAFF. The CDR3 DNA, read in part, is TGTGCCACCAGCAGGGATATGACAGGCGGGGAA.

The table lists this clone with many counts. The read ends 3 residues shy of where the CDR3 ends; the end is completed using the germline J gene. The chain recombines TRBV5-6 with TRBJ2-7; a weak D match, TRBD2 (5 bases). CDR3 length: 12 amino acids. Trimming left V 0 bases short and J 6 bases short, with 7 bases between. The germline CDR1 and CDR2 sequences are SGHDT and YYEEEE. The CDR3 spells CASSLGGREQYF. The CDR3 DNA, read in part, is TGTGCCAGCAGCTTGGGAGGGCGCGAG.

This clone showed up many times. The read ends 3 residues before the CDR3 terminus; that terminus is restored from the germline J gene. The rearrangement joins TRBV2 to TRBJ2-3; D is ambiguous. V was pared by 2 bases and J by 1 base, with 10 bases between. This CDR3 region has 15 residues. Germline assignment: CDR1 SNHLY and CDR2 FYNNEI. The CDR3 spells CASSEFATGTDTQYF. CDR3 DNA, as far as it was read: TGTGCCAGCAGTGAATTCGCCACTGGCACAGATACG.

This clone was observed at least ten times. The read ends 3 residues shy of where the CDR3 ends; the end is completed using the germline J gene. The rearrangement uses TRBV10-1 and TRBJ2-7; D may be TRBD1 (6 bases). The CDR3 spans 16 residues. V was shortened by 5 bases and J by 4 bases, with 21 bases between the two germline ends. The germline CDR1 and CDR2 sequences are WNHNN and SYGVQD (reference sequence). CDR3 bases read: TGCGCCAGCAGTCCTGACCGGGACACAAAGTGGTACGAG. It yields the protein CASSPDRDTKWYE. From start to end, the CDR3 is CASSPDRDTKWYEQYF.

This clone showed up just a few times. Read data end 3 residues before the CDR3 end; the end is taken from the germline J gene. The chain couples TRBV11-2 to TRBJ1-6; 7 bases line up with TRBD1. CDR3 size: 14 residues. Germline CDR1 and CDR2: SGHAT and FQNNGV. Unmatched junction bases numbered 10, after V lost 10 bases and J lost 7 bases. The sequenced CDR3 bases are TGTGCCAACCGACTCGGGACAGAGAATTCACCC. Encoded protein: CANRLGTENSP. Given in full, the CDR3 is CANRLGTENSPLHF.

This clone was found many times. The sequence runs out 3 residues before the end of the CDR3; the remainder is reconstructed from the germline J gene. The rearrangement links TRBV7-3 to TRBJ2-1, with 7 bases lining up with TRBD2. This CDR3 spans 12 amino acids. Trimming removed 5 bases from V and 5 bases from J; junction bases left unmatched: 0. CDR1 is SGHTA and CDR2 is FQGTGA in the germline V gene. The CDR3 bases that were read are TGTGCCAGCAGCAGCGGGAACAATGAG. Protein product: CASSSGNNE. From start to end, the CDR3 is CASSSGNNEQFF.

This clone was detected many times. The DNA ends 3 residues before the CDR3 does, and the rest of the CDR3 is filled in from the germline J gene. The chain joins TRBV30 to TRBJ1-1, with TRBD1 matching 9 bases. The germline V gene has CDR1 GTSNPN and CDR2 SVGIG (reference sequence). There are 14 residues in the CDR3. V gave up 5 bases and J gave up 5 bases; unmatched junction bases: 9. Here the CDR3 reads CAWCSGQGRTEAFF. The part of the CDR3 DNA that was read is TGTGCCTGGTGTTCCGGACAGGGGAGAACTGAA.

This clone was observed at least ten times. The observed sequence ends 3 residues before the CDR3 terminus, with the missing tail filled in from the germline J gene. J is TRBJ2-2 and V is TRBV7-9; D remains ambiguous. Germline V CDR1 and CDR2: SEHNR, FQNEAQ (reference sequence). V shed 0 bases and J shed 6 bases, with 8 bases lying between them. The CDR3 extends over 14 amino acids. The covered CDR3 bases are TGTGCCAGCAGCTTAGCAGGCCCTGCCGGGGAG. Translation: CASSLAGPAGE. The whole CDR3 is CASSLAGPAGELFF.

Comment on this clone: The read halts 3 residues ahead of the CDR3 end, with the missing end drawn from the germline J gene. V usage is TRBV7-9 and J usage is TRBJ1-3; D gene uncertain. The V and J ends lost 5 bases and 4 bases respectively, with 12 bases between them. The length of the CDR3 is 14 residues. From germline, CDR1 is SEHNR and CDR2 FQNEAQ (reference sequence). CDR3 DNA, as far as it was read: TGTGCCAGCAGCAGAGCGGGGTACGGAAACACC. Translating it yields CASSRAGYGNT. The full CDR3 is CASSRAGYGNTIYF.

This clone was detected ten times or more. The DNA ends 3 residues before the CDR3 does, and the rest of the CDR3 is filled in from the germline J gene. This rearrangement joins TRBV19 to TRBJ1-1; 10 nucleotides line up with TRBD1. The junction had 3 bases not matched to a gene; V was cut back by 3 bases and J by 5 bases. The CDR3 spans 14 residues. Germline assignment: CDR1 LNHDA and CDR2 SQIVND (reference sequence). The CDR3 protein is CASSMDRGSTEAFF. Incomplete CDR3 DNA: TGTGCCAGTAGTATGGACAGGGGGAGTACTGAA.

This clone was recorded many times. The CDR3 goes on 3 residues after the read ends, and that part is filled in from the germline J gene. The chain recombines TRBV10-3 with TRBJ2-1; 7 nucleotides match TRBD2. The germline V gene encodes CDR1 ENHRY and CDR2 SYGVKD. Germline trimming cut 6 bases from V and 7 bases from J; bases unmatched to any gene: 9. This CDR3 comprises 14 residues. CDR3 bases read: TGTGCCATCAGGAACATGGGGGGGGATAATGAG. Amino acids: CAIRNMGGDNE. The complete CDR3 protein is CAIRNMGGDNEQFF.

At least ten counts were recorded for this clone. Read coverage stops 3 residues before the CDR3 terminus; the germline J gene supplies the remainder. V and J are TRBV14 and TRBJ2-1; 9 bases map to TRBD1. The CDR3 is 15 residues long. V lost 4 bases and J lost 9; bases outside the gene matches: 10. From germline, CDR1 is SGHDN and CDR2 FVKESK. The CDR3 sequence is CASSLRDRVWGEQFF. The sequenced part of the CDR3 DNA is TGTGCCAGCAGCCTCCGGGACAGGGTTTGGGGTGAG. The variable domain in full, completed from reference TRBV14 and TRBJ2-1, reads EAGVTQFPSHSVIEKGQTVTLRCDPISGHDNLYWYRRVMGKEIKFLLHFVKESKQDESGMPNNRFLAERTGGTYSTLKVQPAELEDSGVYFCASSLRDRVWGEQFFGPGTRLTVL.

This clone has at least ten counts. Read data end 3 residues before the CDR3 end; the end is taken from the germline J gene. The rearrangement joins TRBV5-6 to TRBJ2-2; D is uncertain. The V gene's germline CDR1 is SGHDT and CDR2 YYEEEE. The CDR3 is 14 amino acids. V shed 0 bases and J shed 6 bases, with 9 bases lying between them. CDR3 in amino acids: CASSLAPSAGELFF. Partial CDR3 DNA: TGTGCCAGCAGCTTGGCCCCTTCGGCCGGGGAG. Variable domain in full (rest from reference TRBV5-6 and TRBJ2-2): DAGVTQSPTHLIKTRGQQVTLRCSPKSGHDTVSWYQQALGQGPQFIFQYYEEEERQRGNFPDRFSGHQFPNYSSELNVNALLLGDSALYLCASSLAPSAGELFFGEGSRLTVL.

This clone was seen many times. The CDR3 spells CASSHRAYNEQFF. The sequenced CDR3 bases are TGTGCCAGTAGTCACAGGGCTTACAATGAG. V is TRBV19 and J is TRBJ2-1; D is possibly TRBD1 (6 bases). The read terminates 3 residues ahead of where the CDR3 ends, so the germline J gene completes it. Between the trimmed V and J ends, which lost 5 bases and 4 bases, there was a span of 9 bases. Germline assignment: CDR1 LNHDA and CDR2 SQIVND (reference sequence). The length of the CDR3 is 13 residues.

This clone was picked up many times. The missing CDR3 end, 3 residues past where the read stops, is filled in from the germline J gene. The genes are TRBV19 and TRBJ1-5, with 8 bases fitting TRBD1. The J segment lost 6 bases and the V segment lost 4 bases, leaving 11 bases of the junction unmatched. Germline V gene data show CDR1 as LNHDA and CDR2 as SQIVND (reference sequence). There are 16 residues in the CDR3. The CDR3 here is CASSTLWTGRGQPQHF. Partial CDR3 DNA: TGTGCCAGTAGTACCCTCTGGACAGGGCGGGGTCAGCCC.

There are many counts of this clone. The read comes to an end 3 residues before the CDR3 does, leaving the germline J gene to fill in the end. This sequence joins TRBV7-9 and TRBJ2-7, with D unclear. In germline, CDR1 is SEHNR, CDR2 FQNEAQ (reference sequence). This CDR3 is 11 amino acids long. V gave up 3 bases and J gave up 2 bases, with 2 bases separating them. The covered CDR3 bases are TGTGCCAGCAGCTTCGCCTACGAG. It yields the protein CASSFAYE. The whole CDR3 is CASSFAYEQYF.

In its sample, this clone was seen many times. The read terminates 3 residues ahead of where the CDR3 ends, so the germline J gene completes it. The chain couples TRBV7-9 to TRBJ2-1; 8 bases are shared with TRBD1. The CDR3 spans 15 residues. Germline assignment: CDR1 SEHNR and CDR2 FQNEAQ (reference sequence). V dropped 4 bases and J dropped 8; count of bases not matched to a gene: 10. The sequenced part of the CDR3 DNA is TGTGCCAGCAGCTCTGACGGACAGGGTTTGGATGAG. Residues: CASSSDGQGLDE. In full, the CDR3 reads CASSSDGQGLDEQFF.

This clone was counted many times. The CDR3 end lies 3 residues beyond the end of the read and is filled in from the germline J gene. The genes are TRBV2 and TRBJ2-5, with 11 nucleotides matching TRBD2. Germline CDR1 and CDR2: SNHLY and FYNNEI. Trimming at V came to 4 bases and at J to 3 bases, leaving 10 bases not matched to a gene. This CDR3 spans 17 amino acids. The CDR3: CASSGVRVAGGEETQYF. The sequenced CDR3 bases are TGTGCCAGCAGTGGGGTGAGAGTAGCGGGAGGGGAAGAGACC.

A few counts support this clone. The read finishes 3 residues shy of the CDR3 end, and the germline J gene is used to complete it. The genes are TRBV7-6 and TRBJ1-6, with 8 bases fitting TRBD1. The germline V gene has CDR1 SGHVS and CDR2 FNYEAQ. The CDR3 runs 14 residues. The trim removed 5 bases at V and 6 bases at J, leaving 3 bases unmatched. The sequenced part of the CDR3 DNA is TGTGCCAGCAGCCCTGACAGGGGTAATTCACCC. Its translation is CASSPDRGNSP. The whole CDR3 region reads CASSPDRGNSPLHF.

This clone has ten or more counts. The read stops 3 residues short of the end of the CDR3; the missing end is completed from the germline J gene. The genes are TRBV19 and TRBJ1-5; D not certain. The CDR3 has 12 amino acids. Germline V gene data show CDR1 as LNHDA and CDR2 as SQIVND (reference sequence). CDR3 DNA, as far as it was read: TGTGCCAGTAGTATAGACACAATTCCC. The encoded protein is CASSIDTIP. The full CDR3 is CASSIDTIPQHF.